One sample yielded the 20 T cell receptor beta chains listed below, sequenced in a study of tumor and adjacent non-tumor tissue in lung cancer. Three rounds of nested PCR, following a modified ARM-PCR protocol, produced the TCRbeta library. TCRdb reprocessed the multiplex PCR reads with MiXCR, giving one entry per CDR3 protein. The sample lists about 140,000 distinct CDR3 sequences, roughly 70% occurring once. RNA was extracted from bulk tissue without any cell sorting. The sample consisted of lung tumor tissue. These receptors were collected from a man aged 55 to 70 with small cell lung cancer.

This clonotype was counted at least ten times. The CDR3 coding sequence is TGTGCCAGCAGTTACTCGGTTTGGCAGGTCTCCTACGAGCAGTACGTC. Translating gives CASSYSVWQVSYEQYV. The genes are TRBV6-5 and TRBJ2-7, with unresolved D. The V and J ends lost 0 bases and 0 bases respectively, with 12 bases between them. CDR1 is MNHEY and CDR2 is SVGAGI in the germline V gene. CDR3 size: 16 residues.

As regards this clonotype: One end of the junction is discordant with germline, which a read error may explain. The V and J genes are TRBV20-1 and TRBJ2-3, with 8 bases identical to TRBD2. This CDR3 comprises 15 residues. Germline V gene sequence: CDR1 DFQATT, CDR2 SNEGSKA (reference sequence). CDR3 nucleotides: TGCCCACCCTCTGGGGATAGCGGGAAAGGGGATACGGAGTATTTT. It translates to CPPSGDSGKGDTEYF.

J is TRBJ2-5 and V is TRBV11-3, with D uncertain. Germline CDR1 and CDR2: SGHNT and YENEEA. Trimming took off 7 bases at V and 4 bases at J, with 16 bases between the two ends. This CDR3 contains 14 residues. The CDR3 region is CASISRNRGETQYF. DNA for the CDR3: TGTGCCAGCATCTCCCGAAACCGTGGAGAGACCCAGTACTTC.

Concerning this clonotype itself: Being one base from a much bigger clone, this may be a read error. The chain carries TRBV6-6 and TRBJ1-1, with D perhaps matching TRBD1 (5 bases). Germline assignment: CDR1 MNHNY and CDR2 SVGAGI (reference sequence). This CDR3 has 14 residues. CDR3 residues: CASSSVRTGTEDFF. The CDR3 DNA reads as TGTGCCAGCAGTTCCGTACGGACGGGGACTGAAGATTTCTTT.

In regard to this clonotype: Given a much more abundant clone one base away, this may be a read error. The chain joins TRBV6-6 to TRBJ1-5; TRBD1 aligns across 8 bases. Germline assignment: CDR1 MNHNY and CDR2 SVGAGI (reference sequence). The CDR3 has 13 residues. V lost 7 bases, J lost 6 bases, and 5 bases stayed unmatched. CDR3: CASIGQGTQPQHF. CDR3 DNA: TGTGCCAGCATCGGACAGGGTACTCAGCCCCAGCATTTT.

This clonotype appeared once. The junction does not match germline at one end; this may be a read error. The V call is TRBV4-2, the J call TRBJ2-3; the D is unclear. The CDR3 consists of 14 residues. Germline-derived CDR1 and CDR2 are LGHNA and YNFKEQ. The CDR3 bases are TGTGCCAGGAGCCAAGATCTGAGAACAGATACGCAGTATTTC. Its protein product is CARSQDLRTDTQYF.

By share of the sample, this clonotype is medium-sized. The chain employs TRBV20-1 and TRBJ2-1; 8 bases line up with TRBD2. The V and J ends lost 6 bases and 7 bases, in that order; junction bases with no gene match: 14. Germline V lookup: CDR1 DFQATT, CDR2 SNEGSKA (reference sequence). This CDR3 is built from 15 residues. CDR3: CSAPGTSGVLNEQFF. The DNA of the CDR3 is TGCAGTGCCCCCGGGACTAGTGGGGTTCTTAATGAGCAGTTCTTC.

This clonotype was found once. The CDR3: CASSPGTSESGELFF. The CDR3 DNA follows: TGTGCCAGCAGTCCGGGGACTAGCGAGTCCGGGGAGCTGTTTTTT. J is TRBJ2-2 and V is TRBV12-3 or TRBV12-4, with TRBD2 matching over 10 bases. This CDR3 comprises 15 residues. Trimming cost V 5 bases and J 6 bases; bases outside gene matches: 6.

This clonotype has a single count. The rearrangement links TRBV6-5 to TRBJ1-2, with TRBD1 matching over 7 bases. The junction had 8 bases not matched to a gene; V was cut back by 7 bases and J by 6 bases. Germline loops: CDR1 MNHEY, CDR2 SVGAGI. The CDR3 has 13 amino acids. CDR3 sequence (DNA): TGTGCCAGCACCCAGAGGGGGCTAGATGGCTACACCTTC. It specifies CASTQRGLDGYTF.

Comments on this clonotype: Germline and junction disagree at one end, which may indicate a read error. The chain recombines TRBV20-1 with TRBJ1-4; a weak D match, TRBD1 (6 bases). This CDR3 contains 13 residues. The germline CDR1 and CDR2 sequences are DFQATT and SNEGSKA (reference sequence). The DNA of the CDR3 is TGTAGCGCGAGAGATACAGGGCTGAAACAACGGTTTTTT. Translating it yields CSARDTGLKQRFF.

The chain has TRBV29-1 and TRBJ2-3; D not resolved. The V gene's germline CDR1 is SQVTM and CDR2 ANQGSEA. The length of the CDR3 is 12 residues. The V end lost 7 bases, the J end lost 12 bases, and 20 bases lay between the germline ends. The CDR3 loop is CSDEESTDIQYF. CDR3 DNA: TGCAGCGATGAGGAAAGCACAGATATACAGTATTTT.

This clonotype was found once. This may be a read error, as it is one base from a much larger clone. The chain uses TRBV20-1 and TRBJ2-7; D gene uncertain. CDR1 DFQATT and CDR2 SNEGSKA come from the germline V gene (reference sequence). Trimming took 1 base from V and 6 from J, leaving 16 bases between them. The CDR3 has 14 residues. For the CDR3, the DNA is TGCAGTGCTAGAGGCCCAGCGAGAGGATCCGAGCAGTACTTC. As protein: CSARGPARGSEQYF.

The CDR3 spells CASSPTPSGGYNEQFF. Written as DNA, the CDR3 is TGTGCCAGCAGTCCTACTCCTAGCGGGGGGTACAATGAGCAGTTCTTC. This chain connects TRBV13 to TRBJ2-1, with 11 bases identical to TRBD2. The CDR3 runs 16 residues. The V gene's germline CDR1 is PRHDT and CDR2 FYEKMQ (reference sequence). V gave up 6 bases and J gave up 4 bases; unmatched junction bases: 8.

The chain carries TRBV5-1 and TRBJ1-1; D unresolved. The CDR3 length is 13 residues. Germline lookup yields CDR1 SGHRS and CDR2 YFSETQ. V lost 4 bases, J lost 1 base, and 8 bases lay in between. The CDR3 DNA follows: TGCGCCAGCAGCCCAAGTGAGAACACTGAAGCTTTCTTT. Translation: CASSPSENTEAFF.

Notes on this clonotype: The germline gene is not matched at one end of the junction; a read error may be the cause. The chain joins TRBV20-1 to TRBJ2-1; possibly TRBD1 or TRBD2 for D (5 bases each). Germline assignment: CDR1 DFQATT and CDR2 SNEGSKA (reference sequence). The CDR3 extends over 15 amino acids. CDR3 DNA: TGCAGTGCTAGAACCGGGACGGGGCCCTACAGTGAGCAGTTCTTC. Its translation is CSARTGTGPYSEQFF.

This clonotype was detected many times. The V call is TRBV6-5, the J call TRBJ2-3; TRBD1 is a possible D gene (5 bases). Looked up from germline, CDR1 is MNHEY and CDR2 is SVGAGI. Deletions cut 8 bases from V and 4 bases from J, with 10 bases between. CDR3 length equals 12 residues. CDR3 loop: CASSQGSDTQYF. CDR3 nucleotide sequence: TGTGCCAGCTCCCAGGGCTCAGATACGCAGTATTTT.

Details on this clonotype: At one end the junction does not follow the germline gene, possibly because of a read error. The CDR3: CASSFLTTRIKYF. The CDR3 DNA sequence: TGTGCCAGCAGTTTTTTGACTACGCGCATTAAGTACTTC. This sequence joins TRBV11-1 and TRBJ2-4; the D gene is possibly TRBD2 (5 bases). The CDR3 totals 13 residues. Germline V lookup: CDR1 SGHAT, CDR2 FQDESV (reference sequence). Full variable domain (remainder filled in from reference TRBV11-1 and TRBJ2-4): EAEVAQSPRYKITEKSQAVAFWCDPISGHATLYWYRQILGQGPELLVQFQDESVVDDSQLPKDRFSAERLKGVDSTLKIQPAELGDSAMYLCASSFLTTRIKYFGAGTRLSVL.

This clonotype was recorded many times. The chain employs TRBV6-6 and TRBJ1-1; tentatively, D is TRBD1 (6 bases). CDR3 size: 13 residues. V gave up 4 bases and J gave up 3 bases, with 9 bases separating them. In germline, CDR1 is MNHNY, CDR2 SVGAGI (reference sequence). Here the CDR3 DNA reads TGTGCCAGCAGTTTAGACAGGTACACTGAAGCTTTCTTT. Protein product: CASSLDRYTEAFF.

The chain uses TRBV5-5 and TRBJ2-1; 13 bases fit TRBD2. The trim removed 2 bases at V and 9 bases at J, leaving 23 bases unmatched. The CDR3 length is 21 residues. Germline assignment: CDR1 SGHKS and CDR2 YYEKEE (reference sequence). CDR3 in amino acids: CASSFLGAQVGTSGIRSEQFF. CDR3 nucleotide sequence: TGTGCCAGCAGCTTCCTGGGGGCACAGGTTGGGACTAGCGGGATTCGGTCTGAGCAGTTCTTC.

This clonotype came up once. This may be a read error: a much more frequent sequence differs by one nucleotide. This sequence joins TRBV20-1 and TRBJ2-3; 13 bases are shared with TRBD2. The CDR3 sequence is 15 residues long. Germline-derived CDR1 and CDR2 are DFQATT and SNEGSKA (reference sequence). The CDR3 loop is CCARILAGGTDTQYF. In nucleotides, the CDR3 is TGCTGTGCTAGAATACTAGCGGGAGGGACAGATACGCAGTATTTT.